One sample yielded the 26 T cell receptor beta chains listed below, sequenced in a study of patients and donors after allogeneic stem cell transplantation. TCRdb recomputed calls from the RT-PCR reads with MiXCR, one row per CDR3 protein. This table has approximately 410,000 distinct CDR3 sequences, around 15% appearing once. Sequencing was carried out using blood, either unsorted or a sorted T cell fraction (not recorded which). These receptor sequences come from a human donor who was either an allogeneic HSCT recipient or a stem cell or donor lymphocyte infusion donor (not recorded which). It is not recorded whose cells these are; they may come from a transplant donor.

This clonotype has only a few counts. This chain joins TRBV6-1 and TRBJ1-3; no definite D call. The V end was cut by 11 bases, the J end by 0 bases, with 14 bases between. The germline V gene encodes CDR1 MNHNS and CDR2 SASEGT. The CDR3 is 14 residues long. The CDR3 here is CASTRGSSGNTIYF. CDR3 sequence (DNA): TGTGCCTCCACGCGGGGTTCCTCTGGAAACACCATATATTTT.

The chain carries TRBV11-1 and TRBJ1-1, with TRBD1 matching 7 bases. CDR3 length: 14 residues. V lost 4 bases, J lost 1 base, and 3 bases stayed unmatched. Germline-derived CDR1 and CDR2 are SGHAT and FQDESV (reference sequence). The CDR3: CASSSGQRNTEAFF. The CDR3 nucleotides read TGTGCCAGCAGCTCGGGACAGAGGAACACTGAAGCTTTCTTT. Looking up the rest from reference TRBV11-1 and TRBJ1-1 gives the full variable domain: EAEVAQSPRYKITEKSQAVAFWCDPISGHATLYWYRQILGQGPELLVQFQDESVVDDSQLPKDRFSAERLKGVDSTLKIQPAELGDSAMYLCASSSGQRNTEAFFGQGTRLTVV.

This clonotype has only a few counts. The rearrangement uses TRBV12-3 or TRBV12-4 and TRBJ2-7, with D hard to call. This CDR3 comprises 15 residues. Between the trimmed V and J ends, which lost 6 bases and 0 bases, there was a span of 15 bases. The CDR3 region is CASSPTRYPSYEQYF. For the CDR3, the DNA is TGTGCCAGCAGCCCCACACGATACCCCTCCTACGAGCAGTACTTC.

Only a few counts were recorded for this clonotype. The chain employs TRBV20-1 and TRBJ1-1, with 10 bases lining up with TRBD1. The CDR3 runs to 12 residues. CDR1 is DFQATT and CDR2 is SNEGSKA in the germline V gene (reference sequence). V lost 8 bases and J lost 4; bases outside the gene matches: 4. CDR3 sequence: CSLRTGGTEAFF. The CDR3 bases are TGCAGTCTTCGGACAGGGGGCACTGAAGCTTTCTTT.

In DNA, the CDR3 is TGTGCTAGTGGTTTGTGGAGTGGAGAGACCCAGTACTTC. Translation: CASGLWSGETQYF. V usage is TRBV12-5 and J usage is TRBJ2-5, with unresolved D. Germline V gives CDR1 LGHNT, CDR2 FRNRAP. The CDR3 is made up of 13 amino acids. Trimming took 2 bases from V and 4 from J, leaving 8 bases between them. Filled out from reference TRBV12-5 and TRBJ2-5, the complete variable domain reads DARVTQTPRHKVTEMGQEVTMRCQPILGHNTVFWYRQTMMQGLELLAYFRNRAPLDDSGMPKDRFSAEMPDATLATLKIQPSEPRDSAVYFCASGLWSGETQYFGPGTRLLVL.

V is TRBV9 and J is TRBJ2-2, with 11 bases that match TRBD2. J gave up 0 bases and V 4 bases, and 2 bases lay outside the gene matches. CDR3 length: 16 amino acids. Germline values: CDR1 SGDLS, CDR2 YYNGEE. The CDR3 reads CASSKGLAANTGELFF. The CDR3 bases are TGTGCCAGCAGCAAGGGACTAGCGGCGAACACCGGGGAGCTGTTTTTT.

This clonotype was observed a handful of times. The rearrangement joins TRBV11-3 to TRBJ2-2; the D gene could be TRBD1 or TRBD2 (6 bases each). The germline gives CDR1 SGHNT, CDR2 YENEEA. The V end was cut by 2 bases, the J end by 1 base, with 14 bases between. This CDR3 spans 17 amino acids. The CDR3 loop reads CASSLMGGAGNTGELFF. The CDR3 DNA is TGTGCCAGCAGCTTAATGGGGGGCGCGGGGAACACCGGGGAGCTGTTTTTT.

At least ten counts were recorded for this clonotype. The chain is built from TRBV28 and TRBJ1-5; D possibly corresponds to TRBD1 (6 bases). Germline assignment: CDR1 MDHEN and CDR2 SYDVKM. The CDR3 loop spans 18 amino acids. Trimming took 6 bases from V and 1 from J, leaving 22 bases between them. The DNA of the CDR3 is TGTGCCAGCAGCCCGCTCAGGGGTATGTGGGAGAGCAATCAGCCCCAGCATTTT. Translation gives CASSPLRGMWESNQPQHF.

This clonotype was counted between two and nine times. V gene TRBV9 combines with J gene TRBJ1-3; D is unresolved. The germline V and J ends were trimmed by 1 base and 1 base, with 9 bases remaining between them. Germline CDR1 reads SGDLS; CDR2 reads YYNGEE. The CDR3 is made up of 15 amino acids. CDR3 region: CASSVIRASGNTIYF. In DNA form, the CDR3 reads TGTGCCAGCAGCGTAATACGGGCTTCTGGAAACACCATATATTTT.

V usage is TRBV4-1 and J usage is TRBJ1-3; TRBD1 agrees at 10 bases. V was clipped by 3 bases and J by 2 bases; unmatched bases: 1. This CDR3 is 15 amino acids long. Germline assignment: CDR1 MGHRA and CDR2 YSYEKL. The CDR3 bases are TGCGCCAGCAGCCACGGGACAGGGGCTGGAAACACCATATATTTT. Amino acids: CASSHGTGAGNTIYF.

The table lists this clonotype with a few counts. The chain uses TRBV11-1 and TRBJ2-5; 8 bases agree with TRBD2. CDR3 size: 14 residues. The V gene end was trimmed by 5 bases and the J gene end by 7 bases; junction bases not matched to a gene: 9. Germline V gene data show CDR1 as SGHAT and CDR2 as FQDESV (reference sequence). This CDR3 is CASSLGLARGTQYF. In DNA, the CDR3 is TGTGCCAGCAGCCTCGGACTAGCCCGGGGGACCCAGTACTTC. The complete variable domain, with remaining parts taken from reference TRBV11-1 and TRBJ2-5, reads EAEVAQSPRYKITEKSQAVAFWCDPISGHATLYWYRQILGQGPELLVQFQDESVVDDSQLPKDRFSAERLKGVDSTLKIQPAELGDSAMYLCASSLGLARGTQYFGPGTRLLVL.

Only a few counts were recorded for this clonotype. The chain employs TRBV5-1 and TRBJ2-1, with D tentatively TRBD2 (6 bases). Germline CDR1 reads SGHRS; CDR2 reads YFSETQ. Trimming pared 0 bases from V and 1 base from J, leaving 14 bases between. The CDR3 is made up of 17 amino acids. The CDR3 here is CASSLAGLAFSYNEQFF. CDR3 nucleotides: TGCGCCAGCAGCTTGGCCGGCCTAGCGTTTTCCTACAATGAGCAGTTCTTC. The complete variable domain, with remaining parts taken from reference TRBV5-1 and TRBJ2-1, reads KAGVTQTPRYLIKTRGQQVTLSCSPISGHRSVSWYQQTPGQGLQFLFEYFSETQRNKGNFPGRFSGRQFSNSRSEMNVSTLELGDSALYLCASSLAGLAFSYNEQFFGPGTRLTVL.

On this clonotype itself: A junction end diverges from the germline sequence, so it may reflect a read error. This rearrangement joins TRBV12-3 or TRBV12-4 to TRBJ2-1; D not certain. This CDR3 is 11 amino acids long. CDR3 DNA sequence: TGTGTCAGCAGTTTAACCCGTGAGCAGTTCTTC. Protein: CVSSLTREQFF.

This clonotype was seen a few times. In nucleotides, the CDR3 is TGTGCCAGCAGCTTATTTGGACCACCCCGGCGGGATACGCAGTATTTT. The encoded protein is CASSLFGPPRRDTQYF. V is TRBV7-2 and J is TRBJ2-3; D call uncertain. V lost 2 bases to trimming and J lost 6 bases, with 18 bases between them. Per the germline V gene, CDR1 is SGHTA and CDR2 is FQGNSA. CDR3 length: 16 amino acids.

V usage is TRBV6-5 and J usage is TRBJ2-7; 10 bases are shared with TRBD1. CDR1 and CDR2 from the germline V gene are MNHEY and SVGAGI. The CDR3 has 14 amino acids. The trim removed 4 bases at V and 4 bases at J, leaving 4 bases unmatched. Written as DNA, the CDR3 is TGTGCCAGCAGTTCCGGGACAGGGGAATACGAGCAGTACTTC. The encoded protein is CASSSGTGEYEQYF.

As concerns this clonotype: This may arise from a read error, as a much more abundant clone is one base away. V and J are TRBV2 and TRBJ1-1, with D unresolved. The CDR3 totals 10 residues. The germline CDR1 and CDR2 sequences are SNHLY and FYNNEI. The CDR3 DNA reads TGTGCCAGCAGAGGTGCTGAAGCTCTCTTT. It is translated as CASRGAEALF.

The chain has TRBV3-1 and TRBJ1-1; 9 bases are a match to TRBD1. Losses at the gene ends were 4 bases for V and 0 bases for J; bases not matched to a gene: 6. Germline values: CDR1 LGHDT, CDR2 YNNKEL (reference sequence). The CDR3 sequence is 16 residues long. The DNA for the CDR3 is TGTGCCAGCAGCCCACGAGGACAGGGGATGAACACTGAAGCTTTCTTT. As protein: CASSPRGQGMNTEAFF.

This clonotype has more than one count but fewer than ten. The chain joins TRBV4-1 to TRBJ2-7, with 7 bases fitting TRBD2. V was clipped by 0 bases and J by 2 bases; unmatched bases: 4. The CDR3 is made up of 15 amino acids. The germline CDR1 and CDR2 sequences are MGHRA and YSYEKL. CDR3 nucleotide sequence: TGCGCCAGCAGCCAAGATTCGGGGGGAGCCTACGAGCAGTACTTC. Encoded protein: CASSQDSGGAYEQYF.

The V call is TRBV20-1, the J call TRBJ2-7; D is uncertain. Germline V gene sequence: CDR1 DFQATT, CDR2 SNEGSKA (reference sequence). The CDR3 is 14 residues long. The V end lost 8 bases, the J end lost 0 bases, and 17 bases lay between the germline ends. CDR3 coding DNA: TGCAGTTCAGTCCTGGCCCAAGGCTCCTACGAGCAGTACTTC. It is translated as CSSVLAQGSYEQYF.

This chain uses TRBV12-3 or TRBV12-4 with TRBJ2-7; 12 bases fit TRBD2. The CDR3 extends over 19 amino acids. Germline trimming cut 5 bases from V and 1 base from J; bases unmatched to any gene: 15. This CDR3 is CASSPGLGLAGSRSYEQYF. In nucleotides, the CDR3 is TGTGCCAGCAGTCCGGGTTTGGGACTAGCGGGCTCGCGGTCCTACGAGCAGTACTTC.

The genes are TRBV7-3 and TRBJ2-1; D unclear. The germline gives CDR1 SGHTA, CDR2 FQGTGA. This CDR3 contains 16 residues. Trimming removed 1 base at V and 3 bases at J, with 13 bases between. The CDR3 sequence: CASSLIPQTGYNEQFF. CDR3 coding DNA: TGTGCCAGCAGCTTAATCCCCCAGACGGGCTACAATGAGCAGTTCTTC.

J is TRBJ2-7 and V is TRBV7-6; D is uncertain. The germline V gene encodes CDR1 SGHVS and CDR2 FNYEAQ. V was clipped by 6 bases and J by 4 bases, with 13 bases between them. This CDR3 region has 13 residues. The CDR3 sequence is CASSSTSGYEQYF. The DNA of the CDR3 is TGTGCCAGCAGTTCCACCAGTGGATACGAGCAGTACTTC. The full variable domain, its missing parts supplied by reference TRBV7-6 and TRBJ2-7, is GAGVSQSPRYKVTKRGQDVALRCDPISGHVSLYWYRQALGQGPEFLTYFNYEAQQDKSGLPNDRFSAERPEGSISTLTIQRTEQRDSAMYRCASSSTSGYEQYFGPGTRLTVT.

There are a few counts of this clonotype. The chain carries TRBV20-1 and TRBJ2-3; no clear D gene. Germline V gene lookup returns CDR1 DFQATT and CDR2 SNEGSKA (reference sequence). CDR3 size: 14 residues. With 0 bases removed from V and 2 bases from J, the gap between germline ends came to 9 bases. CDR3 coding DNA: TGCAGTGCTAGAGATCGACGGGTCACAGATACGCAGTATTTT. Translated, it gives CSARDRRVTDTQYF.

For this clonotype: At one end the junction does not follow the germline gene, possibly because of a read error. The chain recombines TRBV5-1 with TRBJ2-7; the match to TRBD1 covers 8 bases. The CDR3 covers 16 residues. Germline V gives CDR1 SGHRS, CDR2 YFSETQ. In DNA, the CDR3 is TGCGCCAGCAGCTTGGCCGAAGTGGGACAGGTCTACGAGCACTACTTC. Translated: CASSLAEVGQVYEHYF.

This clonotype showed up just a few times. The chain recombines TRBV19 with TRBJ2-5; perhaps TRBD2 as D (6 bases). CDR1 and CDR2 (germline): LNHDA, SQIVND (reference sequence). Trimming cost V 5 bases and J 1 base, with 17 bases left between them. This CDR3 region has 16 residues. As DNA, the CDR3 is TGTGCCAGTAGTCTCCTCCCTCGGGACTTCCAAGAGACCCAGTACTTC. Residues: CASSLLPRDFQETQYF.

This clonotype came up a few times. The chain carries TRBV20-1 and TRBJ2-7; 7 nucleotides align to TRBD1. Germline lookup yields CDR1 DFQATT and CDR2 SNEGSKA (reference sequence). V lost 2 bases, J lost 7 bases, and 8 bases stayed unmatched. There are 13 residues in the CDR3. The CDR3 sequence: CSARSRQGREQYF. The CDR3, as DNA: TGCAGTGCTAGATCAAGACAGGGCAGGGAGCAGTACTTC.